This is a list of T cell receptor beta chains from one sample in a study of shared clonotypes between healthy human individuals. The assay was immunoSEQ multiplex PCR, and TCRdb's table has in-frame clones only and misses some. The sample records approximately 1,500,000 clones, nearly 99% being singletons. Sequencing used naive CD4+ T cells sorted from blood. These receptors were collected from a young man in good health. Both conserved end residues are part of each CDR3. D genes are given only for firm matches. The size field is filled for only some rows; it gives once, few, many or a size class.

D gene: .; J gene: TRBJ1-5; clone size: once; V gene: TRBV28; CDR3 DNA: TGTGCCAGCAGTCCCATGACAGGAAGCAATCAGCCCCAGCATTTT; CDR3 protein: CASSPMTGSNQPQHF
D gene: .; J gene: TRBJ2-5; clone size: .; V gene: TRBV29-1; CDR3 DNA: TGCAGCGTAGAGACCCAGTACTTC; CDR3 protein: CSVETQYF
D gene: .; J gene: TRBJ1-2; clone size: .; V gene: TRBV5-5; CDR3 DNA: TGTGCCAGCAGCTTTCGACTCCCAGGGGTTTCCTATGGCTACACCTTC; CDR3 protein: CASSFRLPGVSYGYTF
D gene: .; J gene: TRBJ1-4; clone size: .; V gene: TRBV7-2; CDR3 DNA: TGTGCCAGCAGCGACACCCTAGCTTTGACTAATGAAAAACTGTTTTTT; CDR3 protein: CASSDTLALTNEKLFF
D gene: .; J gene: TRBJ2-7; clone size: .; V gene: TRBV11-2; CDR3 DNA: TGTGCCAGCACCTCGCGAGGAACCCGACTCGACGAGCAGTACTTC; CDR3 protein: CASTSRGTRLDEQYF
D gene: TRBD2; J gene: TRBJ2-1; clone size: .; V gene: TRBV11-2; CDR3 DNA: TGTGCCAGCAGCTCCGGTTCTAGCGGTTACAATGAGCAGTTCTTC; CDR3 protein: CASSSGSSGYNEQFF
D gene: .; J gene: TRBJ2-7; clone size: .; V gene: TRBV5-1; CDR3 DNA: TGCGCCAGCAGAATTGCCCAGGGGTTCTACGAGCAGTACTTC; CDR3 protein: CASRIAQGFYEQYF
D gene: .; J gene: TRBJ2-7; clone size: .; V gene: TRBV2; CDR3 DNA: TGTGCCAGCAGTACCTCTAGGAGTCCCCCCTACGAGCAGTACTTC; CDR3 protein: CASSTSRSPPYEQYF
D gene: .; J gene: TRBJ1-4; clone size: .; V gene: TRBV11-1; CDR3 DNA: TGTGCCAGCAGCACTGCCCCCTCCCAGGATGAAAAACTGTTTTTT; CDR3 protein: CASSTAPSQDEKLFF
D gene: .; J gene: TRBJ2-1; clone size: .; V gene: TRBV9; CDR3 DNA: TGTGCCAGCAGCGTAGACCCCTCCCTCAGGGTCAATGAGCAGTTCTTC; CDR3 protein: CASSVDPSLRVNEQFF
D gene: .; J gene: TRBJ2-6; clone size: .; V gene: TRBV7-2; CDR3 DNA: TGTGCCAGCAGCCATCTAAACTCTGGGGCCAACGTCCTGACTTTC; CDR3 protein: CASSHLNSGANVLTF
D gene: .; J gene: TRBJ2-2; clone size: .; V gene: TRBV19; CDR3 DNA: TGTGCCAGTAGTGCTGCTGGCGGGACTAACACCGGGGAGCTGTTTTTT; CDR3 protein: CASSAAGGTNTGELFF
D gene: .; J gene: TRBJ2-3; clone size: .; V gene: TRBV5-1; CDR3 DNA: TGCGCCAGCAGCTTGCAAGGGGGGCCAGATACGCAGTATTTT; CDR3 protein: CASSLQGGPDTQYF
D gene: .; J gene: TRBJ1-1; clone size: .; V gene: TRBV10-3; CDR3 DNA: TGTGCCATCAGTGATGGCCCGGGAGACACTGAAGCTTTCTTT; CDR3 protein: CAISDGPGDTEAFF
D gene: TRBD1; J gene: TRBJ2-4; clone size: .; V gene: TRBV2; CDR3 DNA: TGTGCCAGCAGTGACCGGACAGGGGGTGACATTCAGTACTTC; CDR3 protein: CASSDRTGGDIQYF
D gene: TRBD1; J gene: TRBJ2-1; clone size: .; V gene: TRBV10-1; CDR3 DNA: TGCGCCAGCAGTGAGGGAGGACAGGGTATCAATGAGCAGTTCTTC; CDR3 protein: CASSEGGQGINEQFF
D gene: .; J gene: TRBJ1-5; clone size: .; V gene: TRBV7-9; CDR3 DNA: TGTGCCAGCAGCTTAGGTTCGGGGGTAAGCAATCAGCCCCAGCATTTT; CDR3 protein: CASSLGSGVSNQPQHF
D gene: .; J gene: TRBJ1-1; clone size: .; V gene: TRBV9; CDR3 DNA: TGTGCCAGCAGCGTACAGGGGTTCTCGAACACTGAAGCTTTCTTT; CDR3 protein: CASSVQGFSNTEAFF
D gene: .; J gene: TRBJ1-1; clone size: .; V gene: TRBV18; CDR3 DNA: TGTGCCAGCTCACCAAGGGGTCTTAACACTGAAGCTTTCTTT; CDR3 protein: CASSPRGLNTEAFF
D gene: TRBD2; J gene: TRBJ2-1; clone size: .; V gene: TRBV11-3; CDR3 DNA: TGTGCCAGCAGCTTTGGACTAGCGGGAGTCAGGAATGAGCAGTTCTTC; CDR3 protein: CASSFGLAGVRNEQFF
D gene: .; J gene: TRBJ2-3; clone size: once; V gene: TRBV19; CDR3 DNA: TGTGCCAGTAGTCGGAGTCTTCTAGCGAGGCCAACAGATACGCAGTATTTT; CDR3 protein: CASSRSLLARPTDTQYF
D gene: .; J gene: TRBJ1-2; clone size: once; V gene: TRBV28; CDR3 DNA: TGTGCCAGCATAACTAGGCGAGGGGGCTATGGCTACACCTTC; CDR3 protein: CASITRRGGYGYTF
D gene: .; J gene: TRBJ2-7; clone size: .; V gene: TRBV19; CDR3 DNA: TGTGCCAGTAACCCTGGAACCTACGACACCTACGAGCAGTACTTC; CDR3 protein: CASNPGTYDTYEQYF
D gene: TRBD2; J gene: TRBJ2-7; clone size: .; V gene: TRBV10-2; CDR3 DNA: TGCGCCAGCAGTGAGCCTAGCGGGAGCTTTTACGAGCAGTACTTC; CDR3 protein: CASSEPSGSFYEQYF
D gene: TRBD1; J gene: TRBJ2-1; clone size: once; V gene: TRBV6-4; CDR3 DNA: TGTGCCAGCCCAACAGGGGTCCACACCTACAATGAGCAGTTCTTC; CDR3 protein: CASPTGVHTYNEQFF
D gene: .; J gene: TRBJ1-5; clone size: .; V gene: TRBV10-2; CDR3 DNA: TGCGCCAGCAGTGATTCAATTGGTAGCAATCAGCCCCAGCATTTT; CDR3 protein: CASSDSIGSNQPQHF
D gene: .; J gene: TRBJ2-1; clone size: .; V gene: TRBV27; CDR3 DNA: TGTGCCAGCAGTTACAATGAGCAGTTCTTC; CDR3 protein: CASSYNEQFF
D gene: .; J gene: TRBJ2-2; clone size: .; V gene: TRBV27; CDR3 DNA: TGTGCCAGCAGTTCCCCTACCCGGGGTACCGGGGAGCTGTTTTTT; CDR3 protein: CASSSPTRGTGELFF
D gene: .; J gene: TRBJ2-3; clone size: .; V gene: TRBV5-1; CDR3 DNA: TGCGCCAGCAGCTTGGACGTGGCCGGTGATACGCAGTATTTT; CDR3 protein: CASSLDVAGDTQYF
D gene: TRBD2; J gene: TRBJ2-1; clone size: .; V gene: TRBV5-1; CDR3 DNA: TGCGCCAGCAGCTTGATCGGACTAGCGGATAAGAAGCAGTTCTTC; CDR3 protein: CASSLIGLADKKQFF
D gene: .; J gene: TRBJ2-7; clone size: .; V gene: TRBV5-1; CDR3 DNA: TGCGCCAGCAGCTTGGCAGGGACATCCTACGAGCAGTACTTC; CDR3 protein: CASSLAGTSYEQYF
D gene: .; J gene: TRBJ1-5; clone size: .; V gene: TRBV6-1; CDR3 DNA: TGTGCCAGCAGTGAAAGGTGGGGTAATCAGCCCCAGCATTTT; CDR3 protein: CASSERWGNQPQHF
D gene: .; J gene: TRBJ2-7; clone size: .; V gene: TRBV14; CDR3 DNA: TGTGCCAGCAGCCAGAGGAATAGTTTCTACGAGCAGTACTTC; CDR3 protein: CASSQRNSFYEQYF
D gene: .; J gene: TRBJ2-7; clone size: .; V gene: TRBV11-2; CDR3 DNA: TGTGCCAGCAGCTTAAACCACGAGCAGTACTTC; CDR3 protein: CASSLNHEQYF
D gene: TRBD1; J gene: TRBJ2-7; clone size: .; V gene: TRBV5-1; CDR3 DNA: TGCGCCAGCAGCTTGGTACCCGGACAGGGCAGGGAGCAGTACTTC; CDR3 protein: CASSLVPGQGREQYF
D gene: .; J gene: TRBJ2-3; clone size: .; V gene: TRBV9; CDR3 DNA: TGTGCCAGCAGCGTAGGATACAGCGGCCCTAGCACAGATACGCAGTATTTT; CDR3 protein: CASSVGYSGPSTDTQYF
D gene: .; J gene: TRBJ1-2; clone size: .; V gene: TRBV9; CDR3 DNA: TGTGCCAGCAGCGCACACAGGGAGGGCTATGGCTACACCTTC; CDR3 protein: CASSAHREGYGYTF
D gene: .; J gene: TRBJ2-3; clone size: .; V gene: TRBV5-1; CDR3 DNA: TGCGCCAGCAAGATCACAGATACGCAGTATTTT; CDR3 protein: CASKITDTQYF
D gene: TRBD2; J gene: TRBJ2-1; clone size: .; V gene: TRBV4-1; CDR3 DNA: TGCGCCAGCAGCCAATCCCTGTCTAGCGGGAAAGGGCAGTTCTTC; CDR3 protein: CASSQSLSSGKGQFF
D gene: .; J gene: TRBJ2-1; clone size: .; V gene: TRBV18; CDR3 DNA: TGTGCCAGCTCCCCTAACAACGGCATCGAGAATGAGCAGTTCTTC; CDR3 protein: CASSPNNGIENEQFF
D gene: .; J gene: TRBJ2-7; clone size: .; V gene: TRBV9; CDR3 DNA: TGTGCCAGCAGCCCTCTAGCTCCCTCTTACGAGCAGTACTTC; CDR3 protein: CASSPLAPSYEQYF
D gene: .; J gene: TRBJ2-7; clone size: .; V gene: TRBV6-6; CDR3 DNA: TGTGCCAGCAGGACAGGTTCTCTCTATCTTTACGAGCAGTACTTC; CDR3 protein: CASRTGSLYLYEQYF
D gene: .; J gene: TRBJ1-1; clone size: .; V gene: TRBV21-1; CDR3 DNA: TGTGCCAGCAGCAAAGGGCGCAGGGAGCAAATGGAAGCTTTCTTT; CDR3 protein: CASSKGRREQMEAFF
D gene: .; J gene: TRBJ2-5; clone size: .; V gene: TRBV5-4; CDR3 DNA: TGTGCCAGCAGCTTGGACCCGGGGCGCCAAGAGACCCAGTACTTC; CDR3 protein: CASSLDPGRQETQYF
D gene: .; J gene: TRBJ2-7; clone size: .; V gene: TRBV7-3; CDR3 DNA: TGTGCCAGCGGCAGGGACGAGCAGTACTTC; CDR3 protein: CASGRDEQYF
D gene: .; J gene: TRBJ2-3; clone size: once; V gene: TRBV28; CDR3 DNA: TGTGCCAGCAGCCAGGGGCCTAGCGAACGCCTCATCGGGTATTTT; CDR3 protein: CASSQGPSERLIGYF
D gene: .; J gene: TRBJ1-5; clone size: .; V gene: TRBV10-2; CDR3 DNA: TGCGCCAGCAGTGAGACGGTGACCAGCAATCAGCCCCAGCATTTT; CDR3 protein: CASSETVTSNQPQHF
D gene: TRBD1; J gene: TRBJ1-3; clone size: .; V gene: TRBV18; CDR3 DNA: TGTGCCAGCTCCCCGGGACAGGGGCTAGGCTCTGGAAACACCATATATTTT; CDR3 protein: CASSPGQGLGSGNTIYF
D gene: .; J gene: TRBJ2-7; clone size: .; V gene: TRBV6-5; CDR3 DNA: TGTGCCAGCAGTCCCTGGGCTGTCAGGCGGAACGAGCAGTACTTC; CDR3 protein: CASSPWAVRRNEQYF
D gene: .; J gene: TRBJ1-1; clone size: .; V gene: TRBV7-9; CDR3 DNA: TGTGCCAGCAGCGCCTATCCGGGCCCCCTGGGGGTGAACACTGAAGCTTTCTTT; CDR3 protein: CASSAYPGPLGVNTEAFF
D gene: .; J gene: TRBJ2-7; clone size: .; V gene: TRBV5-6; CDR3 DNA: TGTGCCAGCAGTCCGAGACTCGATAGCTCCTACGAGCAGTACTTC; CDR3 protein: CASSPRLDSSYEQYF
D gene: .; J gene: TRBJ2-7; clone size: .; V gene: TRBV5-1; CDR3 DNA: TGCGCCAGCTCTCCTAGGGGGGGAGGAGACTACGAGCAGTACTTC; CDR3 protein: CASSPRGGGDYEQYF
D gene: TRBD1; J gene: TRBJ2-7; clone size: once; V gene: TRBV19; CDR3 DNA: TGTGCCAGTAGTGGGACAGGGAGCAACGAGCAGTACTTC; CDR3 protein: CASSGTGSNEQYF
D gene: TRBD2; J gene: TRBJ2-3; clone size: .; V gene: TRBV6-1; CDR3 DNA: TGTGCCAGCGGGTGGGCGGGAGCGGGCACAGATACGCAGTATTTT; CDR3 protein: CASGWAGAGTDTQYF
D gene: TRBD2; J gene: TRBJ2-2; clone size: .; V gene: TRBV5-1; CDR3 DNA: TGCGCCAGCAGCTTCATACGCGGGAGAGGCGGGGAGCTGTTTTTT; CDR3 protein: CASSFIRGRGGELFF
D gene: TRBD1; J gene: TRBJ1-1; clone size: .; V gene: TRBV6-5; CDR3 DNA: TGTGCCAGCAGTCAACACAGGGGGAACACTGAAGCTTTCTTT; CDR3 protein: CASSQHRGNTEAFF
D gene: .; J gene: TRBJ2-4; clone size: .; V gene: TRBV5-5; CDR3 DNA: TGTGCCAGCAGCGTTGAGACAGGACGGGTAAACATTCAGTACTTC; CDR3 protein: CASSVETGRVNIQYF